The 26 T cell receptor beta chains in this list originate from one sample, sequenced in a study of blood T cell repertoires in COVID-19. The repertoire was sequenced with immunoSEQ multiplex PCR; TCRdb's copy has only in-frame clones and lacks some. The data show some 75,000 clones, approximately 80% seen once. Material: peripheral blood. The source is a man aged 45-60 years with COVID-19, enrolled during active disease.

The rearrangement links TRBV4-3 to TRBJ2-4, with D perhaps matching TRBD1 (7 bases). Trimming removed 0 bases at V and 2 bases at J, with 14 bases between. Germline CDR1 LGHNA, CDR2 YSLEER. The CDR3 is 17 amino acids. The CDR3 region is CASSQDNRGGTKNIQYF. DNA of the CDR3: TGCGCCAGCAGCCAAGATAACAGGGGAGGAACCAAAAACATTCAGTACTTC.

The table lists this clone with a count of one. The chain links TRBV4-3 to TRBJ1-1; the D gene is possibly TRBD1 (6 bases). V dropped 4 bases and J dropped 0 bases, with 15 bases sitting between them. The germline gives CDR1 LGHNA, CDR2 YSLEER. There are 16 residues in the CDR3. CDR3: CASSPNPRGMNTEAFF. In nucleotides, the CDR3 is TGCGCCAGCAGCCCGAACCCCAGGGGAATGAACACTGAAGCTTTCTTT.

V gene TRBV18 combines with J gene TRBJ2-1; 8 bases fit TRBD1. V dropped 4 bases and J dropped 9; count of bases not matched to a gene: 5. The CDR3 contains 13 residues. CDR1 KGHSH and CDR2 LQKENI come from the germline V gene. This CDR3 is CASSLGQGSEQFF. CDR3 sequence (DNA): TGTGCCAGCTCACTAGGACAGGGTAGTGAGCAGTTCTTC. The variable domain in full, completed from reference TRBV18 and TRBJ2-1, reads NAGVMQNPRHLVRRRGQEARLRCSPMKGHSHVYWYRQLPEEGLKFMVYLQKENIIDESGMPKERFSAEFPKEGPSILRIQQVVRGDSAAYFCASSLGQGSEQFFGPGTRLTVL.

V usage is TRBV11-2 and J usage is TRBJ2-2; TRBD2 is a possible D gene (5 bases). The CDR3 runs to 15 residues. V was trimmed by 5 bases and J by 6 bases, leaving 16 bases between them. Germline V gene lookup returns CDR1 SGHAT and CDR2 FQNNGV. The CDR3 region is CASSPLTRSAGELFF. The CDR3 nucleotides read TGTGCCAGCAGCCCCTTAACTAGGTCTGCCGGGGAGCTGTTTTTT. Looking up the rest from reference TRBV11-2 and TRBJ2-2 gives the full variable domain: EAGVAQSPRYKIIEKRQSVAFWCNPISGHATLYWYQQILGQGPKLLIQFQNNGVVDDSQLPKDRFSAERLKGVDSTLKIQPAKLEDSAVYLCASSPLTRSAGELFFGEGSRLTVL.

V usage is TRBV5-1 and J usage is TRBJ2-5; possibly TRBD2 for D (5 bases). The CDR3 is made up of 16 amino acids. Trimming stripped 3 bases from V and 2 bases from J, with 17 bases between. The germline CDR1 and CDR2 sequences are SGHRS and YFSETQ. CDR3 sequence reads: CASSSLREGGQETQYF. The CDR3, as DNA: TGCGCCAGCAGCTCTCTGCGTGAGGGTGGGCAAGAGACCCAGTACTTC.

The rearrangement links TRBV21-1 to TRBJ1-5; the D call TRBD1 from the table was never checked on the DNA. TRBV21-1 is an annotated pseudogene. The CDR3 extends over 15 amino acids. The CDR3 sequence: CANDRGKRSNQPQHF. The CDR3 DNA reads as TGTGCCAACGACAGGGGGAAAAGAAGCAATCAGCCCCAGCATTTT.

This chain connects TRBV4-1 to TRBJ2-2, with TRBD1 identical over 11 bases. The germline CDR1 and CDR2 sequences are MGHRA and YSYEKL. CDR3 size: 15 residues. The J segment lost 5 bases and the V segment lost 5 bases, leaving 4 bases of the junction unmatched. In nucleotides, the CDR3 is TGCGCCAGCAGCGCCGGGACAGGGGGAACCGGGGAGCTGTTTTTT. Translating it yields CASSAGTGGTGELFF.

The table lists this clone with many counts. J is TRBJ2-7 and V is TRBV15; TRBD2 agrees at 8 bases. CDR3 length equals 12 residues. The trim removed 4 bases at V and 12 bases at J, leaving 8 bases unmatched. Germline V gives CDR1 LNHNV, CDR2 YYDKDF (reference sequence). The CDR3: CATSTGTSAVYF. The CDR3 coding sequence is TGTGCCACCAGCACCGGGACTAGTGCCGTGTACTTC.

The rearrangement links TRBV6-1 to TRBJ2-3, with D possibly TRBD2 on 6 matching bases. The CDR3 totals 14 residues. Trimming left V 0 bases short and J 6 bases short, with 10 bases between. Germline V CDR1 and CDR2: MNHNS, SASEGT. The CDR3 spells CASSEAIRGDTQYF. CDR3 nucleotide sequence: TGTGCCAGCAGTGAAGCGATACGGGGGGATACGCAGTATTTT.

This clone has just one count. The rearrangement uses TRBV7-3 and TRBJ2-1; 7 bases align to TRBD1. CDR1 SGHTA and CDR2 FQGTGA come from the germline V gene. Germline trimming cut 4 bases from V and 9 bases from J; bases unmatched to any gene: 9. This CDR3 is built from 14 residues. The chain's CDR3 is CASSYDRARGEQFF. CDR3 DNA sequence: TGTGCCAGCAGCTACGACAGGGCGAGGGGTGAGCAGTTCTTC. The full variable domain, rest sourced from reference TRBV7-3 and TRBJ2-1, is GAGVSQTPSNKVTEKGKYVELRCDPISGHTALYWYRQSLGQGPEFLIYFQGTGAADDSGLPNDRFFAVRPEGSVSTLKIQRTERGDSAVYLCASSYDRARGEQFFGPGTRLTVL.

The rearrangement joins TRBV28 to TRBJ2-1, with 7 bases matching TRBD2. The CDR3 has 15 residues. The junction had 4 bases not matched to a gene; V was cut back by 1 base and J by 4 bases. Germline V CDR1 and CDR2: MDHEN, SYDVKM. The CDR3 loop is CASSLLTSEYNEQFF. For the CDR3, the DNA is TGTGCCAGCAGTTTATTAACTAGCGAATACAATGAGCAGTTCTTC.

CDR3 nucleotide sequence: TGTGCCAGTAGTCCGACTTCTAGTACGCAGTATTTT. Translation gives CASSPTSSTQYF. The chain combines TRBV19 with TRBJ2-3; D uncertain. Trimming stripped 5 bases from V and 8 bases from J, with 11 bases between. Germline values: CDR1 LNHDA, CDR2 SQIVND (reference sequence). The CDR3 runs 12 residues. The full variable domain, completed using reference TRBV19 and TRBJ2-3, is DGGITQSPKYLFRKEGQNVTLSCEQNLNHDAMYWYRQDPGQGLRLIYYSQIVNDFQKGDIAEGYSVSREKKESFPLTVTSAQKNPTAFYLCASSPTSSTQYFGPGTRLTVL.

This sequence joins TRBV7-9 and TRBJ1-1; unclear D gene. The CDR3 extends over 14 amino acids. Germline CDR1 is SEHNR and CDR2 is FQNEAQ (reference sequence). V was pared by 4 bases and J by 1 base, with 10 bases between. This CDR3 is CASSYGFGNTEAFF. The CDR3 bases are TGTGCCAGCAGCTACGGGTTCGGGAACACTGAAGCTTTCTTT. Drawing the rest from reference TRBV7-9 and TRBJ1-1, the complete variable domain is DTGVSQNPRHKITKRGQNVTFRCDPISEHNRLYWYRQTLGQGPEFLTYFQNEAQLEKSRLLSDRFSAERPKGSFSTLEIQRTEQGDSAMYLCASSYGFGNTEAFFGQGTRLTVV.

This clone came up once. This chain connects TRBV5-1 to TRBJ2-1; 10 bases are a match to TRBD2. Germline assignment: CDR1 SGHRS and CDR2 YFSETQ. This CDR3 has 15 amino acids. With V trimmed by 0 bases and J by 9 bases, 6 bases remained unmatched. The CDR3 spells CASSLAKREGPEQFF. In nucleotides, the CDR3 is TGCGCCAGCAGCTTGGCAAAGCGGGAGGGCCCTGAGCAGTTCTTC.

The CDR3 is CAISLIRGDEQFF. In DNA, the CDR3 is TGTGCCATCAGCCTCATCCGGGGTGATGAGCAGTTCTTC. V is TRBV10-3 and J is TRBJ2-1, with D perhaps matching TRBD2 (5 bases). The CDR3 runs to 13 residues. CDR1 is ENHRY and CDR2 is SYGVKD in the germline V gene. The V end was cut by 6 bases, the J end by 8 bases, with 14 bases between.

This clone has just a few counts. The chain uses TRBV7-3 and TRBJ2-3; weak D call: TRBD2 (5 bases). The CDR3 totals 14 residues. From germline, CDR1 is SGHTA and CDR2 FQGTGA. V lost 2 bases and J 0 bases, leaving 6 bases between the germline ends. The CDR3 here is CASSLRGSTDTQYF. CDR3 DNA: TGTGCCAGCAGCTTACGGGGTAGCACAGATACGCAGTATTTT.

This clone was seen just once. The chain joins TRBV3-1 (or the pseudogene TRBV3-2) to TRBJ1-1; no definite D call. Germline CDR1 and CDR2: LGHDT and YNNKEL (reference sequence). The CDR3 is made up of 13 amino acids. Deletions cut 4 bases from V and 6 bases from J, with 12 bases between. The CDR3 bases are TGTGCCAGCAGCCCTCGAGAAATCGCTGAAGCTTTCTTT. It is translated as CASSPREIAEAFF.

The table lists this clone with a few counts. CDR3 residues: CSVGAAAGELFF. CDR3 bases: TGCAGCGTTGGGGCAGCGGCCGGGGAGCTGTTTTTT. The chain carries TRBV29-1 and TRBJ2-2; perhaps TRBD2 as D (5 bases). Trimming removed 4 bases from V and 6 bases from J, with 9 bases in between. The germline CDR1 and CDR2 sequences are SQVTM and ANQGSEA. This CDR3 contains 12 residues.

J is TRBJ2-7 and V is TRBV19; 7 bases line up with TRBD1. The V gene end was trimmed by 4 bases and the J gene end by 5 bases; junction bases not matched to a gene: 8. This CDR3 is built from 14 residues. The germline CDR1 and CDR2 sequences are LNHDA and SQIVND (reference sequence). The CDR3 protein is CASSTRTGVDEQYF. DNA of the CDR3: TGTGCCAGTAGTACGCGGACAGGCGTGGACGAGCAGTACTTC. The full variable domain, its missing parts supplied by reference TRBV19 and TRBJ2-7, is DGGITQSPKYLFRKEGQNVTLSCEQNLNHDAMYWYRQDPGQGLRLIYYSQIVNDFQKGDIAEGYSVSREKKESFPLTVTSAQKNPTAFYLCASSTRTGVDEQYFGPGTRLTVT.

Turning to this clone: One junction end disagrees with the germline gene, perhaps due to a read error. V gene TRBV28 combines with J gene TRBJ1-2; possible D gene TRBD1, 5 bases. Germline values: CDR1 MDHEN, CDR2 SYDVKM. The length of the CDR3 is 11 residues. In DNA, the CDR3 is TGTGCCAGCACCAAGGGCAGGGTTCAGGTCTTC. This gives the protein CASTKGRVQVF.

The chain couples TRBV9 to TRBJ2-1, with D perhaps TRBD2 (6 bases). The CDR3 totals 15 residues. The germline V gene encodes CDR1 SGDLS and CDR2 YYNGEE. Trimming removed 0 bases from V and 8 bases from J, with 15 bases in between. The chain's CDR3 is CASSVGNTGGHEQFF. Here the CDR3 DNA reads TGTGCCAGCAGCGTAGGTAATACCGGGGGTCATGAGCAGTTCTTC.

V is TRBV4-1 and J is TRBJ2-4; TRBD1 matches at 7 bases. Germline V gene lookup returns CDR1 MGHRA and CDR2 YSYEKL. CDR3 length: 17 residues. V trimming: 2 bases; J trimming: 3 bases; junction bases outside the gene matches: 10. CDR3 sequence: CASSQITARDSKNIQYF. CDR3 nucleotide sequence: TGCGCCAGCAGCCAAATAACCGCTCGGGACAGCAAAAACATTCAGTACTTC.

The rearrangement uses TRBV7-3 and TRBJ2-7; a possible D gene is TRBD1 (6 bases). From germline, CDR1 is SGHTA and CDR2 FQGTGA. V was cut by 5 bases and J by 5 bases, with 13 bases left in between. The CDR3 spans 13 residues. CDR3 sequence: CASSHRDGDEQYF. CDR3 DNA: TGTGCCAGCAGCCACAGGGACGGGGACGAGCAGTACTTC.

This clone was observed a handful of times. At one boundary the junction diverges from the germline segment, which might be a read error. The gene calls are TRBV9 and TRBJ1-1, with D hard to call. Germline values: CDR1 SGDLS, CDR2 YYNGEE. This CDR3 spans 14 amino acids. CDR3 bases: TGTGCCAGCAACGTAGAGGGAGTGAACACTGAAGCTTTCTTT. Residues: CASNVEGVNTEAFF.

The V gene is TRBV6-2 or TRBV6-3, the J gene TRBJ2-7; the D gene is possibly TRBD1 (5 bases). Germline loops: CDR1 MNHEY, CDR2 SVGEGT. This CDR3 has 15 residues. The ends were cut back, 2 bases at V and 6 bases at J, with 17 bases in the middle. DNA of the CDR3: TGTGCCAGCAGTTACGCCGACAGAGATTCTCGCGAGCAGTACTTC. It yields the protein CASSYADRDSREQYF.

The chain employs TRBV7-9 and TRBJ2-1; 9 nucleotides agree with TRBD1. From germline, CDR1 is SEHNR and CDR2 FQNEAQ (reference sequence). The CDR3 runs 15 residues. The V segment lost 5 bases and the J segment 7 bases; nucleotides outside the gene matches: 9. For the CDR3, the DNA is TGTGCCAGCAGCCTCGGGACAGGGTTGAGGAATGAGCAGTTCTTC. This gives the protein CASSLGTGLRNEQFF.